The 4 T cell receptor beta chains reported below all come from one sample, sequenced in a study of vaccination and CD4 T cells after COVID-19 (dated 2022 in TCRdb). The treatment or condition label, read with the paper, signifies: roughly ten-day PBMC culture with coronavirus spike peptide pools or control peptides (ViraFEST assay). For these TCRs, the target antigens are not known. Receptor amplification or capture employed PCR. TCRdb names Illumina iSeq 100 as the instrument used. TCR sequencing of DNA from cultured CD4+ T cells used the Oncomine TCR Beta short-read assay at the Johns Hopkins FTIC core. Using fastp trimming at Q25 and MiXCR clonotype assembly, TCRdb reanalyzed the public sequencing data and kept in-frame beta chains. Every distinct CDR3 protein forms one entry, paired with its most common genes and DNA. Across this sample there are roughly 9,800 distinct CDR3 sequences, with under 50% seen only once. 12% of the sample is held by the ten biggest clonotypes.

The sequenced material came from CD4+ T cells from blood, cultured in vitro. The receptors were gathered from a human donor who had recovered from COVID-19.

The rearrangement links TRBV9 to TRBJ1-2; no clear D. The V and J ends lost 0 bases and 6 bases respectively, with 12 bases between them. Per germline, CDR1 SGDLS and CDR2 YYNGEE. The length of the CDR3 is 14 residues. The CDR3 DNA is TGTGCCAGCAGCGTAGCTCAGGACTTCCATGGCTACACCTTC. It is translated as CASSVAQDFHGYTF.

The chain is built from TRBV5-4 and TRBJ1-1; D possibly corresponds to TRBD1 (6 bases). The CDR3 has 15 amino acids. Germline V gene sequence: CDR1 SGHNT, CDR2 YYREEE (reference sequence). V dropped 0 bases and J dropped 11 bases, with 20 bases sitting between them. The CDR3 reads CASSLEPNNRARAFF. CDR3 nucleotides: TGTGCCAGCAGCTTGGAGCCCAACAACAGGGCACGGGCTTTCTTT.

This chain uses TRBV30 with TRBJ1-1; a possible D gene is TRBD1 (5 bases). Trimming took off 7 bases at V and 0 bases at J, with 12 bases between the two ends. CDR3 length: 13 amino acids. Germline V gene lookup returns CDR1 GTSNPN and CDR2 SVGIG (reference sequence). The CDR3 here is CASDGGLNTEAFF. The CDR3 DNA sequence: TGTGCCTCTGACGGGGGATTGAACACTGAAGCTTTCTTT.

This clonotype was detected a few times. V gene TRBV6-1 combines with J gene TRBJ1-3; D is ambiguous. Germline loops: CDR1 MNHNS, CDR2 SASEGT. V lost 4 bases to trimming and J lost 9 bases, with 19 bases between them. CDR3 length: 15 amino acids. The CDR3 bases are TGTGCCAGCAGTGGAGGGCGGAACACCTATAGCACCATATATTTT. Encoded protein: CASSGGRNTYSTIYF.